Sequencing of this T cell receptor (beta chain) was carried out in a study of OX40 agonist ivuxolimab in advanced cancers. Study outcomes and limitations: CD4+ T cells averaged fewer expanded clones than CD8+ T cells. The 0.1-3.0 mg/kg partial responders had among the lowest clonal expansion.

Clones were read by immunoSEQ multiplex PCR, and TCRdb kept only the in-frame ones, dropping some. Among 70,000 to 90,000 clones, about 86% were seen once, and the ten largest hold nearly 8%. As for this clone: Its antigen is still unknown.

Trimming left V 8 bases short and J 0 bases short, with 12 bases between. Germline CDR1 and CDR2: MDHEN and SYDVKM. CDR3 length: 14 residues. The TCR sequence derives from an adult with an advanced solid tumor such as melanoma, head and neck, liver or kidney cancer. The chain carries TRBV28 and TRBJ2-3; D may be TRBD2 (5 bases). This sample comprised CD4+ or CD8+ T cells sorted from blood, obtained in a trial of the OX40 agonist ivuxolimab. The CDR3 spells CASDREGSTDTQYF. In DNA form, the CDR3 reads TGTGCCAGCGACCGGGAAGGGAGCACAGATACGCAGTATTTT.